Each of the 27 T cell receptor beta chains below was sequenced from the same sample in a study of shared clonotypes between healthy human individuals. The protocol was immunoSEQ multiplex PCR, while the TCRdb copy is restricted to in-frame clones and leaves out a portion. The table includes about 1.5 million clones, 95% to 99% detected once. Sequencing was done on a sample of naive CD4+ T cells sorted from blood. Subset reported: CD45RA+ positively selected. These TCRs come from a man aged 25-45 years in good health.

The V and J genes are TRBV4-2 and TRBJ1-4, with D possibly TRBD1 on 5 matching bases. Trimming stripped 1 base from V and 14 bases from J, with 17 bases between. Germline CDR1 reads LGHNA; CDR2 reads YNFKEQ. The CDR3 length is 14 residues. CDR3 nucleotides: TGTGCCAGCAGCCAAGCTGGTTTAGGGAAGGGGCTGTTTTTT. Translation gives CASSQAGLGKGLFF.

The chain carries TRBV10-3 and TRBJ2-7; no reliable D call. The V end was cut by 10 bases, the J end by 3 bases, with 13 bases between. This CDR3 comprises 12 residues. Germline CDR1 reads ENHRY; CDR2 reads SYGVKD. CDR3 nucleotides: TGTGCCAGCAGGAGCCTAGTCTACGAGCAGTACTTC. This gives the protein CASRSLVYEQYF.

The chain has TRBV2 and TRBJ1-5; no firm D call. The CDR3 is 15 amino acids. CDR1 SNHLY and CDR2 FYNNEI come from the germline V gene. Trimming took off 3 bases at V and 1 base at J, with 10 bases between the two ends. This chain's CDR3 is CASSEGNLSNQPQHF. The CDR3, as DNA: TGTGCCAGCAGTGAGGGAAACCTGAGCAATCAGCCCCAGCATTTT. The full variable domain, with the rest looked up from reference TRBV2 and TRBJ1-5, is EPEVTQTPSHQVTQMGQEVILRCVPISNHLYFYWYRQILGQKVEFLVSFYNNEISEKSEIFDDQFSVERPDGSNFTLKIRSTKLEDSAMYFCASSEGNLSNQPQHFGDGTRLSIL.

The gene calls are TRBV4-1 and TRBJ2-6; D may be TRBD1 (6 bases). The CDR3 contains 15 residues. Trimming took 5 bases from V and 4 from J, leaving 12 bases between them. In germline, CDR1 is MGHRA, CDR2 YSYEKL. CDR3 sequence: CASSFSGAGANVLTF. The CDR3 DNA reads as TGCGCCAGCAGCTTCTCAGGGGCGGGGGCCAACGTCCTGACTTTC.

This chain connects TRBV9 to TRBJ2-7; 7 nucleotides agree with TRBD2. This CDR3 region has 15 residues. CDR1 is SGDLS and CDR2 is YYNGEE in the germline V gene. Trimming cost V 2 bases and J 4 bases; bases outside gene matches: 9. The DNA for the CDR3 is TGTGCCAGCAGCGTCGGGGCTCAGCGGGGTTACGAGCAGTACTTC. Translated: CASSVGAQRGYEQYF.

This clone was recorded once. The V gene is TRBV4-2, the J gene TRBJ2-2; tentative D call: TRBD2 (5 bases). This CDR3 has 16 amino acids. V lost 1 base to trimming and J lost 5 bases, with 14 bases between them. CDR1 and CDR2 from the germline V gene are LGHNA and YNFKEQ. This CDR3 reads CASSQVAFTGTGELFF. CDR3 DNA sequence: TGTGCCAGCAGCCAAGTGGCCTTTACGGGGACCGGGGAGCTGTTTTTT.

This clone has a single count. V and J are TRBV10-3 and TRBJ2-3; maybe TRBD1 (7 bases). Germline CDR1 is ENHRY and CDR2 is SYGVKD. CDR3 length: 15 residues. With 6 bases removed from V and 1 base from J, the gap between germline ends came to 14 bases. The CDR3 sequence: CAIRRDSGRTDTQYF. Here the CDR3 DNA reads TGTGCCATCAGGAGGGACAGCGGGCGCACAGATACGCAGTATTTT.

J is TRBJ1-3 and V is TRBV9, with D unresolved. The V and J ends lost 3 bases and 0 bases respectively, with 10 bases between them. Germline loops: CDR1 SGDLS, CDR2 YYNGEE. The CDR3 covers 15 residues. CDR3 sequence: CASSALGSSGNTIYF. The CDR3 DNA sequence: TGTGCCAGCAGCGCCCTGGGGAGCTCTGGAAACACCATATATTTT.

This clone was counted once. This rearrangement joins TRBV2 to TRBJ2-7, with TRBD2 as a possible D gene (7 bases). In germline, CDR1 is SNHLY, CDR2 FYNNEI. The V gene lost 4 bases and the J gene lost 0 bases, with 16 bases spanning the gap. This CDR3 spans 16 amino acids. The CDR3 DNA follows: TGTGCCAGCAGTGGCATAGGGGGGGGGAGCTCCTACGAGCAGTACTTC. This translates into CASSGIGGGSSYEQYF.

CDR3 bases: TGTGCCAGCAGCGTAGAGACCCAAGGGGAGCAGTACTTC. Translation: CASSVETQGEQYF. V and J are TRBV9 and TRBJ2-7; D is uncertain. This CDR3 spans 13 amino acids. The germline V and J ends were trimmed by 0 bases and 7 bases, with 11 bases remaining between them. Germline-derived CDR1 and CDR2 are SGDLS and YYNGEE.

The J gene is TRBJ2-7, the V gene TRBV5-4; D unclear. This CDR3 is 11 amino acids long. Germline V gene lookup returns CDR1 SGHNT and CDR2 YYREEE (reference sequence). Trimming removed 2 bases from V and 4 bases from J, with 4 bases in between. The CDR3 protein is CASSFEYEQYF. Here the CDR3 DNA reads TGTGCCAGCAGCTTCGAGTACGAGCAGTACTTC.

This chain uses TRBV5-4 with TRBJ2-7, with TRBD1 as a possible D gene (5 bases). Germline-derived CDR1 and CDR2 are SGHNT and YYREEE (reference sequence). This CDR3 is 14 amino acids long. V was pared by 4 bases and J by 1 base, with 12 bases between. The CDR3 loop reads CASSGVDKSYEQYF. The DNA of the CDR3 is TGTGCCAGCAGCGGAGTGGACAAATCCTACGAGCAGTACTTC.

This clone was observed once. This chain joins TRBV10-3 and TRBJ2-1, with TRBD2 as a possible D gene (6 bases). Germline CDR1 is ENHRY and CDR2 is SYGVKD. V was clipped by 8 bases and J by 1 base, with 18 bases between them. The length of the CDR3 is 16 residues. The CDR3 loop is CAIRSPGGNSYNEQFF. Here the CDR3 DNA reads TGTGCCATCCGAAGTCCAGGCGGGAATTCCTACAATGAGCAGTTCTTC.

This chain uses TRBV12-5 with TRBJ2-1, with D unclear. This CDR3 is 19 amino acids long. Germline values: CDR1 LGHNT, CDR2 FRNRAP. Trimming removed 2 bases at V and 6 bases at J, with 26 bases between. CDR3 sequence (DNA): TGTGCTAGTGGTTTGCGGCCGATCCCCCAAGATTTACTTGGCAATGAGCAGTTCTTC. Translating it yields CASGLRPIPQDLLGNEQFF.

Turning to this clone: Other DNA sequences of this sample code for an identical CDR3. The V call is TRBV5-1, the J call TRBJ2-1; the D gene is possibly TRBD2 (6 bases). In germline, CDR1 is SGHRS, CDR2 YFSETQ. The CDR3 consists of 16 residues. V was clipped by 0 bases and J by 2 bases, with 12 bases between them. This CDR3 is CASSLGSGGTYNEQFF. The CDR3 DNA follows: TGCGCCAGCAGCTTGGGGAGCGGAGGGACCTACAATGAGCAGTTCTTC.

The J gene is TRBJ2-2, the V gene TRBV6-1, with 14 bases that match TRBD2. Germline lookup yields CDR1 MNHNS and CDR2 SASEGT. V lost 4 bases, J lost 2 bases, and 6 bases stayed unmatched. The CDR3 runs 18 residues. The CDR3 sequence: CASSGRLAGGPNTGELFF. The CDR3 DNA follows: TGTGCCAGCAGTGGCCGACTAGCGGGAGGGCCAAACACCGGGGAGCTGTTTTTT.

The V call is TRBV6-1, the J call TRBJ2-7, with a possible D match to TRBD1 (6 bases). Germline CDR1 reads MNHNS; CDR2 reads SASEGT. The CDR3 extends over 15 amino acids. V was cut by 7 bases and J by 3 bases, with 19 bases left in between. The CDR3, as DNA: TGTGCCAGCATGGGGATTGACAGGTTTTTCTACGAGCAGTACTTC. As protein: CASMGIDRFFYEQYF.

The rearrangement uses TRBV6-1 and TRBJ1-1; TRBD1 might be the D (5 bases). The CDR3 is made up of 13 amino acids. V dropped 8 bases and J dropped 0 bases, with 10 bases sitting between them. Germline V lookup: CDR1 MNHNS, CDR2 SASEGT. The CDR3 loop is CASLPRVNTEAFF. The CDR3 DNA follows: TGTGCCAGCTTACCCAGGGTGAACACTGAAGCTTTCTTT.

The chain uses TRBV12-2 and TRBJ2-7. TRBV12-2 is an annotated pseudogene. CDR3 size: 16 residues. CDR3 in DNA: TGTGCAAGTCGCTTAGCAGGGCAAAACAGCTCCTACGAGCAGTACTTC. Protein product: CASRLAGQNSSYEQYF.

The chain combines TRBV27 with TRBJ2-3; 8 bases fit TRBD1. The CDR3 is made up of 15 amino acids. Germline CDR1 and CDR2: MNHEY and SMNVEV (reference sequence). J lost 2 bases, V lost 5 bases, and 6 bases had no gene match. The CDR3 reads CASSAWTGPTDTQYF. Written as DNA, the CDR3 is TGTGCCAGCAGTGCCTGGACAGGGCCCACAGATACGCAGTATTTT.

The chain recombines TRBV6-4 with TRBJ2-6; D not certain. The CDR3 contains 14 residues. V lost 5 bases, J lost 1 base, and 6 bases lay in between. Germline values: CDR1 MRHNA, CDR2 SNTAGT. For the CDR3, the DNA is TGTGCCAGCAGTCCTGTTTCTGGGGCCAACGTCCTGACTTTC. Amino acids: CASSPVSGANVLTF.

V is TRBV9 and J is TRBJ2-7, with TRBD2 matching 9 bases. V was clipped by 0 bases and J by 2 bases; unmatched bases: 6. Germline CDR1 and CDR2: SGDLS and YYNGEE. The CDR3 covers 16 residues. Written as DNA, the CDR3 is TGTGCCAGCAGCGTAGACGCGGGAGGGCTTCCCTACGAGCAGTACTTC. Encoded protein: CASSVDAGGLPYEQYF.

J is TRBJ2-7 and V is TRBV7-7; D is unclear. Deletions cut 5 bases from V and 6 bases from J, with 20 bases between. Germline assignment: CDR1 SSHAT and CDR2 FNYEAQ (reference sequence). The CDR3 has 15 amino acids. CDR3 amino acids: CASSPGPDGFGEQYF. The CDR3 coding sequence is TGTGCCAGCAGCCCCGGTCCGGATGGGTTCGGCGAGCAGTACTTC.

This chain connects TRBV5-1 to TRBJ1-5; 8 nucleotides match TRBD1. Germline V lookup: CDR1 SGHRS, CDR2 YFSETQ. J was trimmed by 5 bases and V by 0 bases; bases with no gene match: 13. The CDR3 has 18 residues. The CDR3 here is CASSLDGRGRLGDQPQHF. DNA of the CDR3: TGCGCCAGCAGCTTGGATGGCAGGGGGCGATTAGGCGATCAGCCCCAGCATTTT. The whole variable domain, remainder taken from reference TRBV5-1 and TRBJ1-5, is KAGVTQTPRYLIKTRGQQVTLSCSPISGHRSVSWYQQTPGQGLQFLFEYFSETQRNKGNFPGRFSGRQFSNSRSEMNVSTLELGDSALYLCASSLDGRGRLGDQPQHFGDGTRLSIL.

Comments on this clone: The conserved final phenylalanine or tryptophan is absent from the CDR3, which likely points to a read error. It is unclear where the CDR3 begins or ends on the DNA, so no DNA is shown, and the CDR3 is as TCRdb lists it. CDR3 protein: CASSSRPGQGPHYLGL. The gene calls are TRBV28 and TRBJ2-3; the D segment call TRBD1 is taken from the table without a DNA check. Per germline, CDR1 MDHEN and CDR2 SYDVKM. The CDR3 has 16 residues if both end residues are counted.

This clone was observed a single time. V gene TRBV7-6 combines with J gene TRBJ1-1; 8 positions agree with TRBD1. This CDR3 comprises 15 residues. Trimming took 2 bases from V and 0 from J; bases not matched to a gene: 2. Germline CDR1 and CDR2: SGHVS and FNYEAQ. This chain's CDR3 is CASSLQGALNTEAFF. The CDR3 DNA follows: TGTGCCAGCAGCTTACAGGGGGCCTTGAACACTGAAGCTTTCTTT.

The chain carries TRBV5-1 and TRBJ2-7, with D possibly matching TRBD2 (6 bases). Germline CDR1 is SGHRS and CDR2 is YFSETQ. The CDR3 extends over 15 amino acids. Trimming took 5 bases from V and 3 from J, leaving 18 bases between them. CDR3 bases: TGCGCCAGCAGGTTGTTGTGGGGAGGAGACTACGAGCAGTACTTC. Amino acid sequence: CASRLLWGGDYEQYF.